These 28 T cell receptor beta chains were sequenced from one sample in a study of cytomegalovirus exposure and HLA in healthy donors. The PCR was carried out with 60 Vbeta primers and 13 Jbeta primers. Data came from immunoSEQ multiplex PCR; TCRdb stores just in-frame clones and leaves some out. The sample shows some 76,000 clones, roughly 83% of them seen only once. The sample was PBMCs. Receptors were obtained from a woman in her forties or fifties in good health and CMV-seronegative.

CDR3 protein: CASTPRTGFSYGYTF. The CDR3 coding sequence is TGTGCCAGCACCCCCCGGACAGGATTCTCCTATGGCTACACCTTC. The chain couples TRBV6-5 to TRBJ1-2; 7 bases are a match to TRBD1. After removal of 7 bases from V and 4 bases from J, the junction contained 12 bases not matched to a gene. The CDR3 runs 15 residues. Germline CDR1 MNHEY, CDR2 SVGAGI.

The chain couples TRBV6-4 to TRBJ2-6; D is perhaps TRBD2 (6 bases). There are 19 residues in the CDR3. Between the trimmed V and J ends, which lost 5 bases and 1 base, there was a span of 21 bases. Germline CDR1 and CDR2: MRHNA and SNTAGT. The CDR3 DNA reads TGTGCCAGCAGTAACGACCCGGGACTGTTAGGGTCTGGGGCCAACGTCCTGACTTTC. This codes for CASSNDPGLLGSGANVLTF.

The chain is built from TRBV19 and TRBJ2-1, with D possibly matching TRBD2 (6 bases). V was trimmed by 5 bases and J by 9 bases, leaving 17 bases between them. In germline, CDR1 is LNHDA, CDR2 SQIVND (reference sequence). The CDR3 has 14 amino acids. The chain's CDR3 is CASSGGLGRGEQFF. CDR3 nucleotide sequence: TGTGCCAGTAGTGGGGGACTGGGGCGCGGTGAGCAGTTCTTC.

The chain joins TRBV29-1 to TRBJ2-7; unclear D gene. Germline V lookup: CDR1 SQVTM, CDR2 ANQGSEA. This CDR3 is 11 amino acids long. The germline V and J ends were trimmed by 5 bases and 0 bases, with 5 bases remaining between them. Here the CDR3 reads CSVYSSYEQYF. CDR3 DNA: TGCAGCGTTTATAGCTCCTACGAGCAGTACTTC.

The chain uses TRBV18 and TRBJ2-7; 8 bases match TRBD1. The CDR3 consists of 14 residues. Germline V gene data show CDR1 as KGHSH and CDR2 as LQKENI. The ends lost 6 bases at V and 1 base at J; junction bases unmatched: 5. The CDR3 region is CASSTGQGSYEQYV. The CDR3 DNA is TGTGCCAGCTCCACTGGACAGGGATCCTACGAGCAGTACGTC.

This chain links TRBV7-9 with TRBJ2-7; 7 nucleotides align to TRBD2. The CDR3 is 13 amino acids. V gave up 10 bases and J gave up 2 bases; unmatched junction bases: 8. Germline CDR1 reads SEHNR; CDR2 reads FQNEAQ (reference sequence). The chain's CDR3 is CAIPAGRTYEQYV. In nucleotides, the CDR3 is TGTGCCATCCCAGCGGGGCGCACCTACGAGCAGTACGTC.

CDR3 in amino acids: CAISEAGTEAFF. CDR3 sequence (DNA): TGTGCCATCAGTGAAGCCGGCACTGAAGCTTTCTTT. The chain links TRBV10-3 to TRBJ1-1; D call uncertain. The CDR3 covers 12 residues. Per germline, CDR1 ENHRY and CDR2 SYGVKD. Trimming removed 3 bases from V and 4 bases from J, with 6 bases in between.

This clone appeared a single time. The chain is built from TRBV19 and TRBJ2-2; D is undetermined. Germline V gives CDR1 LNHDA, CDR2 SQIVND (reference sequence). The V end lost 3 bases, the J end lost 8 bases, and 13 bases lay between the germline ends. CDR3 length equals 14 residues. CDR3 amino acids: CASSMIQTAGELFF. The CDR3 DNA reads as TGTGCCAGTAGTATGATCCAAACCGCGGGGGAGCTGTTTTTT. Drawing the rest from reference TRBV19 and TRBJ2-2, the complete variable domain is DGGITQSPKYLFRKEGQNVTLSCEQNLNHDAMYWYRQDPGQGLRLIYYSQIVNDFQKGDIAEGYSVSREKKESFPLTVTSAQKNPTAFYLCASSMIQTAGELFFGEGSRLTVL.

This clone was counted a single time. The chain couples TRBV29-1 to TRBJ2-7; 9 nucleotides match TRBD2. The germline gives CDR1 SQVTM, CDR2 ANQGSEA. The CDR3 runs to 16 residues. Losses at the gene ends were 7 bases for V and 6 bases for J; bases not matched to a gene: 19. CDR3 loop: CSALFGSSGRTLEQYF. CDR3 bases: TGCAGCGCATTATTCGGGAGTAGCGGGAGAACCCTCGAGCAGTACTTC.

In this sample, this clone turned up once. The chain links TRBV28 to TRBJ1-2; 11 bases fit TRBD1. Germline trimming cut 4 bases from V and 5 bases from J; bases unmatched to any gene: 6. This CDR3 spans 15 amino acids. Germline values: CDR1 MDHEN, CDR2 SYDVKM. The CDR3 region has the DNA TGTGCCAGCAGTTCGGGACAGGGGGATTGGTATGGCTACACCTTC. Protein product: CASSSGQGDWYGYTF.

The chain links TRBV7-2 to TRBJ2-7, with D tentatively TRBD1 (6 bases). Trimming pared 1 base from V and 0 bases from J, leaving 16 bases between. This CDR3 region has 17 residues. CDR1 and CDR2 (germline): SGHTA, FQGNSA. In DNA, the CDR3 is TGTGCCAGCAGCTTAGAAGGGGTAGGGGGAAGCTCCTACGAGCAGTACGTC. Its protein product is CASSLEGVGGSSYEQYV.

V and J are TRBV2 and TRBJ1-5; no reliable D call. The ends were cut back, 3 bases at V and 9 bases at J, with 12 bases in the middle. Germline V gene lookup returns CDR1 SNHLY and CDR2 FYNNEI. The CDR3 consists of 13 residues. CDR3 in DNA: TGTGCCAGCAGTGATCGGGTATTTACGCCCCAGCATTTT. This gives the protein CASSDRVFTPQHF. The variable domain in full, with the rest retrieved from reference TRBV2 and TRBJ1-5, is EPEVTQTPSHQVTQMGQEVILRCVPISNHLYFYWYRQILGQKVEFLVSFYNNEISEKSEIFDDQFSVERPDGSNFTLKIRSTKLEDSAMYFCASSDRVFTPQHFGDGTRLSIL.

J is TRBJ1-1 and V is TRBV25-1; D unresolved. Trimming shortened V by 3 bases and J by 1 base, and 12 bases separated the two germline ends. Germline values: CDR1 MGHDK, CDR2 SYGVNS. The CDR3 is 15 amino acids. The DNA for the CDR3 is TGTGCCAGCAGTGAGCTCGATAGACAGAACACTGAAGCTTTCTTT. Protein sequence: CASSELDRQNTEAFF.

The chain is built from TRBV28 and TRBJ2-1, with 7 nucleotides matching TRBD2. The CDR3 contains 15 residues. Germline V lookup: CDR1 MDHEN, CDR2 SYDVKM. Unmatched junction bases numbered 9, after V lost 6 bases and J lost 4 bases. The CDR3 sequence is CASSSLAGAYNEQFF. The CDR3 bases are TGTGCCAGCAGCTCCTTGGCGGGAGCTTACAATGAGCAGTTCTTC.

The CDR3 region has the DNA TGTGCCAGCAGCTTAGATAGGCAGGTACCCTACAATGAGCAGTTCTTC. Translated, it gives CASSLDRQVPYNEQFF. The chain is built from TRBV7-9 and TRBJ2-1; no clear D gene. This CDR3 is 16 amino acids long. V lost 1 base, J lost 2 bases, and 12 bases lay in between. The germline V gene encodes CDR1 SEHNR and CDR2 FQNEAQ (reference sequence).

The genes are TRBV5-1 and TRBJ1-2; TRBD1 matches 9 bases. The CDR3 has 14 residues. The germline CDR1 and CDR2 sequences are SGHRS and YFSETQ. Germline trimming cut 0 bases from V and 6 bases from J; bases unmatched to any gene: 3. This chain's CDR3 is CASSLGRDRDGYTF. The CDR3 DNA sequence: TGCGCCAGCAGCTTGGGCCGGGACAGGGATGGCTACACCTTC.

The chain joins TRBV4-1 to TRBJ1-1, with D perhaps TRBD1 (5 bases). Trimming removed 2 bases from V and 8 bases from J, with 15 bases in between. Germline values: CDR1 MGHRA, CDR2 YSYEKL. This CDR3 has 14 residues. This CDR3 reads CASSQPKGFVEAFF. The CDR3 nucleotides read TGCGCCAGCAGCCAACCAAAGGGGTTTGTGGAAGCTTTCTTT.

DNA for the CDR3: TGTGCCAGCAGTTTAAGGTTAGCGGACACTGAAGCTTTCTTT. It yields the protein CASSLRLADTEAFF. The chain couples TRBV27 to TRBJ1-1, with D hard to call. This CDR3 spans 14 amino acids. Trimming took 2 bases from V and 3 from J, leaving 10 bases between them. Germline V gene lookup returns CDR1 MNHEY and CDR2 SMNVEV (reference sequence).

The rearrangement links TRBV10-3 to TRBJ2-7; tentatively, D is TRBD2 (6 bases). The V gene's germline CDR1 is ENHRY and CDR2 SYGVKD. Trimming left V 4 bases short and J 6 bases short, with 22 bases between. This CDR3 region has 16 residues. The CDR3 DNA follows: TGTGCCATCAGTGTTAGTTTGGGGGGATCCCAATCCGAGCAGTACGTC. Amino acid sequence: CAISVSLGGSQSEQYV.

This clone was picked up a small number of times. This chain uses TRBV4-1 with TRBJ1-1; D not resolved. Germline V lookup: CDR1 MGHRA, CDR2 YSYEKL. V was shortened by 0 bases and J by 6 bases, with 11 bases between the two germline ends. The CDR3 length is 14 residues. CDR3 amino acids: CASSQDSGYPEAFF. CDR3 in DNA: TGCGCCAGCAGCCAAGATTCCGGGTACCCTGAAGCTTTCTTT.

The V gene is TRBV4-3, the J gene TRBJ1-1, with 10 positions matching TRBD1. Germline CDR1 and CDR2: LGHNA and YSLEER. The ends lost 4 bases at V and 3 bases at J; junction bases unmatched: 8. This CDR3 spans 16 amino acids. The CDR3 DNA reads as TGCGCCAGCAGCCCTGGAGACAGGGGGCAGTACACTGAAGCTTTCTTT. Amino acid sequence: CASSPGDRGQYTEAFF.

V gene TRBV10-3 combines with J gene TRBJ2-5, with TRBD1 matching 7 bases. The V gene's germline CDR1 is ENHRY and CDR2 SYGVKD. The J segment lost 5 bases and the V segment lost 2 bases, leaving 8 bases of the junction unmatched. The CDR3 is 15 amino acids. The CDR3 region is CAISEHRGSVETQYF. CDR3 bases: TGTGCCATCAGTGAGCACAGGGGTTCGGTGGAGACCCAGTACTTC.

J is TRBJ2-1 and V is TRBV7-3; a possible D gene is TRBD1 (6 bases). V was pared by 0 bases and J by 5 bases, with 11 bases between. CDR1 SGHTA and CDR2 FQGTGA come from the germline V gene. The CDR3 is made up of 15 amino acids. The CDR3 region has the DNA TGTGCCAGCAGCTTAACGCGAGACAGGAACAATGAGCAGTTCTTC. Residues: CASSLTRDRNNEQFF.

V is TRBV11-2 and J is TRBJ1-1; the D is unclear. The CDR3 loop spans 12 amino acids. V shed 4 bases and J shed 5 bases, with 8 bases lying between them. Germline CDR1 and CDR2: SGHAT and FQNNGV. CDR3 in DNA: TGTGCCAGCAGCTCGGTCGGGACTGAAGCTTTCTTT. It yields the protein CASSSVGTEAFF.

This clone occurred once. This chain connects TRBV9 to TRBJ1-1, with 11 nucleotides matching TRBD1. The CDR3 extends over 15 amino acids. Germline CDR1 SGDLS, CDR2 YYNGEE. V shed 4 bases and J 6 bases; nucleotides not matched to a gene: 8. DNA of the CDR3: TGTGCCAGCAGCCCCGGATGGGGACAGGGGGCTGAAGCTTTCTTT. It translates to CASSPGWGQGAEAFF. Complete variable domain (other parts from reference TRBV9 and TRBJ1-1): DSGVTQTPKHLITATGQRVTLRCSPRSGDLSVYWYQQSLDQGLQFLIQYYNGEERAKGNILERFSAQQFPDLHSELNLSSLELGDSALYFCASSPGWGQGAEAFFGQGTRLTVV.

The V and J genes are TRBV13 and TRBJ2-2; 8 bases fit TRBD2. The CDR3 sequence is 15 residues long. Trimming took 4 bases from V and 3 from J; bases not matched to a gene: 4. Germline V gene sequence: CDR1 PRHDT, CDR2 FYEKMQ (reference sequence). CDR3 sequence reads: CASSSTSVDTGELFF. The CDR3 DNA sequence: TGTGCCAGCAGCTCGACTAGCGTAGACACCGGGGAGCTGTTTTTT. Based on the CDR3 plus reference TRBV13 and TRBJ2-2, the full variable domain is AAGVIQSPRHLIKEKRETATLKCYPIPRHDTVYWYQQGPGQDPQFLISFYEKMQSDKGSIPDRFSAQQFSDYHSELNMSSLELGDSALYFCASSSTSVDTGELFFGEGSRLTVL.

The V and J genes are TRBV16 and TRBJ2-7, with D uncertain. V lost 4 bases, J lost 10 bases, and 11 bases lay in between. Germline V gene sequence: CDR1 KGHSY, CDR2 FQNENV. The CDR3 covers 11 residues. CDR3 sequence: CASSPSAGQYF. CDR3 in DNA: TGTGCCAGCAGCCCTAGTGCCGGTCAGTACTTC.

The CDR3 reads CASSRTGGAIYGYTF. Written as DNA, the CDR3 is TGTGCCAGCAGCCGTACAGGGGGCGCAATCTATGGCTACACCTTC. This chain connects TRBV5-4 to TRBJ1-2; 9 bases match TRBD1. Germline trimming cut 4 bases from V and 4 bases from J; bases unmatched to any gene: 8. Germline V lookup: CDR1 SGHNT, CDR2 YYREEE (reference sequence). CDR3 size: 15 residues.